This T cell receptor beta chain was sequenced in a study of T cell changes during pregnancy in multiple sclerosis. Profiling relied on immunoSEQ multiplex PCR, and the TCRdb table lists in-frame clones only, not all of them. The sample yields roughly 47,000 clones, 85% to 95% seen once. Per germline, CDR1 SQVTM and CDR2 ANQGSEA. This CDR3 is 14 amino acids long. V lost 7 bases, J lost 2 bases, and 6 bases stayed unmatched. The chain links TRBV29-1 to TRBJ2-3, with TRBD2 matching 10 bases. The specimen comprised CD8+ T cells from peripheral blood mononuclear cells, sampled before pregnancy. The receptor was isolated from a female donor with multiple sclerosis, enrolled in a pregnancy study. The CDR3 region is CSGEREGDTDTQYF. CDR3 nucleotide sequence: TGCAGCGGTGAGCGGGAGGGGGACACAGATACGCAGTATTTT.